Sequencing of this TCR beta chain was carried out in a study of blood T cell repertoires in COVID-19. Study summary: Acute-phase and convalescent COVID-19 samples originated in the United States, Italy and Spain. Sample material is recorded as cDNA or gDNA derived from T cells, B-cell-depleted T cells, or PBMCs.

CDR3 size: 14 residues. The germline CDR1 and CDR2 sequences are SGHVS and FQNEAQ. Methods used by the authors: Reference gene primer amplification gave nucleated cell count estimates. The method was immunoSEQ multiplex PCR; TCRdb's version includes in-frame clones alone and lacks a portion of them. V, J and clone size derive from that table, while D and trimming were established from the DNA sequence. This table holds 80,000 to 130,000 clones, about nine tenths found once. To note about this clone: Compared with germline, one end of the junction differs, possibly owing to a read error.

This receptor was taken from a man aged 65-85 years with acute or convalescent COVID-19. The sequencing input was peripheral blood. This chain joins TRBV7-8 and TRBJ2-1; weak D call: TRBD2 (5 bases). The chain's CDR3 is CASSFSRAEADLVF. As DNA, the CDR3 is TGTGCCAGCAGCTTTAGCCGCGCGGAGGCCGATCTGGTCTTC.